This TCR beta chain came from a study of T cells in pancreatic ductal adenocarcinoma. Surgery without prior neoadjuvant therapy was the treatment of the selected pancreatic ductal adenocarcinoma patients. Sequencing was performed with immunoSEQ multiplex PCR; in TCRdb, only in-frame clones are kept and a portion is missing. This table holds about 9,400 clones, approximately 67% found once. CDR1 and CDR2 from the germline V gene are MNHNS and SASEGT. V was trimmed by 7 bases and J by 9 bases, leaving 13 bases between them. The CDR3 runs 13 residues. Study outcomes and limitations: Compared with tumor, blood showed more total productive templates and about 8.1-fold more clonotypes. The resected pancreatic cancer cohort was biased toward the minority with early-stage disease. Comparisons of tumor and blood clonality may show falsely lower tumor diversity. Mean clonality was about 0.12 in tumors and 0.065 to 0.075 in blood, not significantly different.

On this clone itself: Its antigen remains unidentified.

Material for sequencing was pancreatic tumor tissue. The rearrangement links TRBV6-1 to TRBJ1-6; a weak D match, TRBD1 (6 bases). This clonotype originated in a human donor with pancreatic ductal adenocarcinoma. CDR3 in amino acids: CASTDRNGSPLHF. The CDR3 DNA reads TGTGCCAGCACGGACAGAAACGGTTCACCCCTCCACTTT.